This T cell receptor beta chain was recovered during a study of cytomegalovirus exposure and HLA in healthy donors. 13 Jbeta primers and 60 Vbeta primers were used for the PCR. Libraries were prepared by immunoSEQ multiplex PCR; TCRdb keeps only in-frame clonotypes and omits some of them. The sample consists of under 200,000 clones, 80% of them appearing once. The V and J ends lost 6 bases and 3 bases, in that order; junction bases with no gene match: 17. This CDR3 region has 18 residues. The receptor was isolated from a woman aged 50 to 60 in good health and CMV-seropositive. The sample consisted of PBMCs. The V and J genes are TRBV23-1 and TRBJ1-1; 9 positions agree with TRBD1. TRBV23-1 is assigned to the ORF class and has an uncertain function. The CDR3 sequence: CASSHKGTGNLGYTEAFF. CDR3 in DNA: TGCGCCAGCAGCCATAAAGGGACAGGGAATTTGGGGTACACTGAAGCTTTCTTT.